Each of the 16 T cell receptor beta chains below was sequenced from the same sample in a study of blood T cell repertoires in COVID-19. The repertoire was sequenced with immunoSEQ multiplex PCR; TCRdb's copy has only in-frame clones and lacks some. The sample consists of approximately 180,000 clones, more than 75% of them appearing once. Sequencing was carried out using peripheral blood. These receptor sequences come from a person aged 65-85 years with COVID-19, enrolled during active disease.

The rearrangement uses TRBV7-2 and TRBJ1-6; the D is unclear. The CDR3 contains 16 residues. From germline, CDR1 is SGHTA and CDR2 FQGNSA. V was trimmed by 3 bases and J by 0 bases, leaving 9 bases between them. The CDR3 is CASSFSGLSYNSPLHF. The DNA of the CDR3 is TGTGCCAGCAGCTTTAGTGGACTCTCCTATAATTCACCCCTCCACTTT.

This clone has more than one count but fewer than ten. This rearrangement joins TRBV4-3 to TRBJ2-2, with D tentatively TRBD2 (5 bases). Germline values: CDR1 LGHNA, CDR2 YSLEER. The CDR3 consists of 15 residues. Trimming removed 1 base from V and 4 bases from J, with 10 bases in between. CDR3 bases: TGCGCCAGCAGCCAAGCCGGGATAAGCACCGGGGAGCTGTTTTTT. Protein sequence: CASSQAGISTGELFF.

The chain's CDR3 is CASSSRTATNEKLFF. The CDR3 DNA reads as TGTGCCAGCAGTTCAAGGACAGCAACTAATGAAAAACTGTTTTTT. This rearrangement joins TRBV28 to TRBJ1-4, with D perhaps matching TRBD1 (6 bases). Trimming cost V 4 bases and J 0 bases, with 9 bases left between them. The germline CDR1 and CDR2 sequences are MDHEN and SYDVKM. The CDR3 has 15 residues.

J is TRBJ2-7 and V is TRBV11-3, with 8 bases lining up with TRBD2. CDR1 is SGHNT, CDR2 YENEEA, per germline. The ends lost 5 bases at V and 6 bases at J; junction bases unmatched: 9. CDR3 length: 14 amino acids. CDR3 in amino acids: CASSAGTSKGEQYF. CDR3 nucleotides: TGTGCCAGCAGCGCCGGGACTAGTAAAGGCGAGCAGTACTTC.

This chain connects TRBV29-1 to TRBJ2-3; 7 bases fit TRBD2. This CDR3 contains 12 residues. The V and J ends lost 2 bases and 5 bases, in that order; junction bases with no gene match: 1. Germline lookup yields CDR1 SQVTM and CDR2 ANQGSEA. In nucleotides, the CDR3 is TGCAGCGTTGAACGGGGGGAAGATACGCAGTATTTT. This sequence encodes CSVERGEDTQYF.

This chain joins TRBV10-1 and TRBJ1-6, with D possibly being TRBD1 (6 bases). Germline V gives CDR1 WNHNN, CDR2 SYGVQD (reference sequence). The CDR3 covers 23 residues. Trimming shortened V by 2 bases and J by 0 bases, and 29 bases separated the two germline ends. For the CDR3, the DNA is TGCGCCAGCAGTGAGCGGATCGCCAGGGGTTTGGGATTCACGAGCTCCTATAATTCACCCCTCCACTTT. This translates into CASSERIARGLGFTSSYNSPLHF.

The rearrangement joins TRBV5-1 to TRBJ1-4; 10 nucleotides agree with TRBD1. The length of the CDR3 is 17 residues. The junction had 15 bases not matched to a gene; V was cut back by 5 bases and J by 8 bases. Looked up from germline, CDR1 is SGHRS and CDR2 is YFSETQ. The CDR3 DNA reads TGCGCCAGCAGGCCGGGACAGGGGTTATTTTCAGGGGAAAAACTGTTTTTT. This encodes CASRPGQGLFSGEKLFF.

The CDR3 sequence: CASSQDFFNQPQHF. The DNA for the CDR3 is TGCGCCAGCAGCCAAGATTTCTTTAATCAGCCCCAGCATTTT. The V and J genes are TRBV4-1 and TRBJ1-5; D unresolved. The V and J ends lost 0 bases and 4 bases respectively, with 7 bases between them. From germline, CDR1 is MGHRA and CDR2 YSYEKL. This CDR3 spans 14 amino acids.

A single count supports this clone. This sequence joins TRBV7-3 and TRBJ2-1; tentative D call: TRBD2 (6 bases). The germline gives CDR1 SGHTA, CDR2 FQGTGA. This CDR3 has 14 residues. Trimming pared 6 bases from V and 6 bases from J, leaving 15 bases between. CDR3 bases: TGTGCCAGCAGGACCGGGACTTCCACCAATGAGCAGTTCTTC. Translated: CASRTGTSTNEQFF.

This clone occurred once. The V gene is TRBV28, the J gene TRBJ1-2; 7 nucleotides align to TRBD1. This CDR3 is built from 16 residues. V was pared by 7 bases and J by 3 bases, with 14 bases of the junction left unmatched. Germline values: CDR1 MDHEN, CDR2 SYDVKM. The CDR3 DNA reads TGTGCCAGCACCCCATCATCCAAGGGGGCCCACTATGGCTACACCTTC. Its protein is CASTPSSKGAHYGYTF.

The V call is TRBV5-1, the J call TRBJ1-4; 9 nucleotides match TRBD1. CDR3 length: 14 amino acids. V shed 5 bases and J 10 bases; nucleotides not matched to a gene: 9. Germline lookup yields CDR1 SGHRS and CDR2 YFSETQ. Here the CDR3 DNA reads TGCGCCAGCAGACCAAGACAGGGGGACGGAAAACTGTTTTTT. This sequence encodes CASRPRQGDGKLFF.

This clone has only one observation. The chain has TRBV18 and TRBJ1-4, with 10 bases matching TRBD1. The length of the CDR3 is 16 residues. Germline trimming cut 1 base from V and 7 bases from J; bases unmatched to any gene: 6. Germline-derived CDR1 and CDR2 are KGHSH and LQKENI. The CDR3 DNA reads TGTGCCAGCTCACCACTGGGACAGGGGATGGTTGAAAAACTGTTTTTT. It translates to CASSPLGQGMVEKLFF.

This chain connects TRBV6-1 to TRBJ2-2, with 12 bases identical to TRBD1. The CDR3 loop spans 17 amino acids. Germline V lookup: CDR1 MNHNS, CDR2 SASEGT. Trimming at V came to 3 bases and at J to 5 bases, leaving 7 bases not matched to a gene. The CDR3 DNA reads TGTGCCAGCAGTGACACCGGGACAGGGGGCTGGACCGGGGAGCTGTTTTTT. It is translated as CASSDTGTGGWTGELFF.

The chain recombines TRBV13 with TRBJ2-3; TRBD2 matches 10 bases. CDR3 length: 13 amino acids. J was trimmed by 7 bases and V by 8 bases; bases with no gene match: 6. The germline V gene has CDR1 PRHDT and CDR2 FYEKMQ (reference sequence). CDR3 amino acids: CASGLAAGNTQYF. The CDR3 DNA is TGTGCCAGCGGACTAGCGGCTGGGAATACGCAGTATTTT.

The rearrangement joins TRBV30 to TRBJ1-1, with 7 bases lining up with TRBD1. The CDR3 has 14 amino acids. Germline CDR1 GTSNPN, CDR2 SVGIG (reference sequence). J was trimmed by 2 bases and V by 1 base; bases with no gene match: 4. CDR3 in DNA: TGTGCCTGGAGTGCCAAGGGGGCTAACACTGAAGCTTTCTTT. Encoded protein: CAWSAKGANTEAFF.

The J gene is TRBJ2-1, the V gene TRBV11-2; 7 nucleotides align to TRBD1. Germline V gene sequence: CDR1 SGHAT, CDR2 FQNNGV. The junction had 2 bases not matched to a gene; V was cut back by 5 bases and J by 4 bases. CDR3 length: 13 residues. DNA of the CDR3: TGTGCCAGCAGCGCGGACAGGTACAATGAGCAGTTCTTC. Translating it yields CASSADRYNEQFF.